This entry lists 4 T cell receptor beta chains sequenced from one sample in a study of blood T cell repertoires in COVID-19. Assay used: immunoSEQ multiplex PCR; TCRdb lists only in-frame clones, some missing. The sample yields about 74,000 clones, 88% seen once. The specimen was peripheral blood. Receptors originate from a woman of 80 years or more with active or convalescent COVID-19.

This chain's CDR3 is CASTRLAGGDEQFF. For the CDR3, the DNA is TGTGCCAGCACCAGACTAGCGGGAGGGGATGAGCAGTTCTTC. The J gene is TRBJ2-1, the V gene TRBV27, with 14 bases aligning to TRBD2. V gave up 7 bases and J gave up 8 bases; unmatched junction bases: 4. CDR3 length: 14 amino acids. Germline CDR1 and CDR2: MNHEY and SMNVEV (reference sequence).

The CDR3 protein is CASSATGGTEAFF. The CDR3 DNA reads as TGTGCCAGCAGTGCCACCGGGGGTACTGAAGCTTTCTTT. The chain carries TRBV12-3 or TRBV12-4 and TRBJ1-1; D is possibly TRBD1 (5 bases). This CDR3 spans 13 amino acids. Trimming cost V 5 bases and J 5 bases, with 12 bases left between them.

The V call is TRBV7-2, the J call TRBJ1-1; D is ambiguous. This CDR3 has 14 residues. Germline V lookup: CDR1 SGHTA, CDR2 FQGNSA. V shed 6 bases and J shed 3 bases, with 14 bases lying between them. CDR3 region: CASRRDWRYTEAFF. The CDR3, as DNA: TGTGCCAGCAGGCGGGATTGGAGATACACTGAAGCTTTCTTT.

The genes are TRBV7-3 and TRBJ2-7; 8 bases align to TRBD2. The CDR3 is 15 amino acids. V shed 2 bases and J 6 bases; nucleotides not matched to a gene: 9. Per the germline V gene, CDR1 is SGHTA and CDR2 is FQGTGA. CDR3 coding DNA: TGTGCCAGCAGCTTACGGGGGGGCGCCCCGCGCGAGCAGTACTTC. Its protein is CASSLRGGAPREQYF.